A single sample is the source of the 20 T cell receptor beta chains below, sequenced in a study of shared clonotypes between healthy human individuals. Repertoires were generated with immunoSEQ multiplex PCR, while TCRdb's copy carries only in-frame clones and drops some. Among about 380,000 clones listed, 96% were seen once. The sequencing sample was made of memory CD8+ T cells sorted from blood. The subset was: CD45RO+ cells pooled with CCR7-negative TemRA cells. The source is a man aged 25-45 years in good health.

This clone is a singleton in its sample. The rearrangement links TRBV12-5 to TRBJ2-5, with D unclear. Trimming shortened V by 0 bases and J by 5 bases, and 16 bases separated the two germline ends. This CDR3 comprises 16 residues. Germline V gene sequence: CDR1 LGHNT, CDR2 FRNRAP. CDR3 amino acids: CASGLVRVRGRETQYF. The CDR3 nucleotides are TGTGCTAGTGGTTTGGTACGAGTCCGTGGCCGGGAGACCCAGTACTTC.

The chain carries TRBV9 and TRBJ2-2; D not resolved. The germline CDR1 and CDR2 sequences are SGDLS and YYNGEE. The CDR3 contains 14 residues. V dropped 0 bases and J dropped 3 bases, with 6 bases sitting between them. The CDR3 protein is CASSVEGHTGELFF. Here the CDR3 DNA reads TGTGCCAGCAGCGTAGAGGGTCACACCGGGGAGCTGTTTTTT.

The genes are TRBV11-2 and TRBJ2-7; TRBD1 aligns across 8 bases. This CDR3 is built from 16 residues. V gave up 2 bases and J gave up 3 bases; unmatched junction bases: 9. Germline CDR1 and CDR2: SGHAT and FQNNGV. The CDR3 reads CASSLTEGRGLYEQYF. The CDR3, as DNA: TGTGCCAGCAGCTTAACCGAGGGCAGGGGGCTCTACGAGCAGTACTTC.

This rearrangement joins TRBV4-1 to TRBJ2-5, with 8 nucleotides matching TRBD1. The CDR3 contains 14 residues. CDR1 and CDR2 (germline): MGHRA, YSYEKL. With 3 bases clipped from V and 5 bases from J, the junction kept 5 bases outside the gene matches. The CDR3 nucleotides are TGCGCCAGCAGCCACCAGGGGGCAGGGGAGACCCAGTACTTC. As protein: CASSHQGAGETQYF.

The V and J genes are TRBV21-1 and TRBJ2-7; TRBD2 is taken as the D call from the table, unchecked against the DNA. TRBV21-1 is described as a pseudogene. The CDR3 runs to 13 residues. The DNA of the CDR3 is TGTGCCAGCCGGACTAGCGGGAGCTACGAGCAGTACTTC. This gives the protein CASRTSGSYEQYF.

This chain uses TRBV19 with TRBJ1-5, with 11 bases identical to TRBD1. Losses at the gene ends were 5 bases for V and 4 bases for J; bases not matched to a gene: 4. This CDR3 is 15 amino acids long. The V gene's germline CDR1 is LNHDA and CDR2 SQIVND (reference sequence). The CDR3 region is CASSGGQGVNQPQHF. For the CDR3, the DNA is TGTGCCAGTAGTGGGGGACAGGGGGTAAATCAGCCCCAGCATTTT.

The CDR3 loop is CASSQFSGALGGTQYF. CDR3 sequence (DNA): TGTGCCAGCAGCCAATTCTCGGGGGCCTTGGGTGGGACCCAGTACTTC. This chain uses TRBV4-2 with TRBJ2-5; D is tentatively TRBD1 or TRBD2 (6 bases each). V lost 2 bases to trimming and J lost 7 bases, with 20 bases between them. Per the germline V gene, CDR1 is LGHNA and CDR2 is YNFKEQ. CDR3 length: 16 residues.

The chain uses TRBV14 and TRBJ2-1, with D unclear. V was pared by 5 bases and J by 1 base, with 12 bases between. The germline V gene has CDR1 SGHDN and CDR2 FVKESK. The CDR3 is 15 residues long. CDR3 sequence (DNA): TGTGCCAGCAGCTCCAGAGCCTTGTCCTACAATGAGCAGTTCTTC. Its protein is CASSSRALSYNEQFF.

This clone was counted a single time. The chain links TRBV5-1 to TRBJ2-7, with a possible D match to TRBD1 (5 bases). V lost 4 bases to trimming and J lost 3 bases, with 8 bases between them. CDR3 size: 12 residues. The germline V gene has CDR1 SGHRS and CDR2 YFSETQ. Here the CDR3 DNA reads TGCGCCAGCAGCATAGGACACTACGAGCAGTACTTC. It translates to CASSIGHYEQYF.

The chain is built from TRBV5-5 and TRBJ1-2; no definite D call. V was cut by 4 bases and J by 1 base, with 14 bases left in between. This CDR3 comprises 15 residues. Germline V gene data show CDR1 as SGHKS and CDR2 as YYEKEE (reference sequence). CDR3 bases: TGTGCCAGCAGCGGGGAGGTGACGCTTAACTATGGCTACACCTTC. Protein product: CASSGEVTLNYGYTF.

This rearrangement joins TRBV4-2 to TRBJ1-3; D call uncertain. This CDR3 comprises 16 residues. Germline V lookup: CDR1 LGHNA, CDR2 YNFKEQ. V lost 4 bases and J lost 0, with 13 bases in between. The CDR3 bases are TGTGCCAGCAGCCGGAGGACGGATTCCTCTGGAAACACCATATATTTT. It yields the protein CASSRRTDSSGNTIYF.

The chain combines TRBV2 with TRBJ2-1; either TRBD1 or TRBD2 may supply D (6 bases each). CDR1 is SNHLY and CDR2 is FYNNEI in the germline V gene. The V end was cut by 0 bases, the J end by 14 bases, with 8 bases between. This CDR3 is 11 amino acids long. CDR3: CASSEAGGEFF. The CDR3 DNA sequence: TGTGCCAGCAGTGAAGCCGGGGGCGAGTTCTTC.

The chain has TRBV15 and TRBJ2-5, with 11 bases aligning to TRBD2. Trimming cost V 2 bases and J 1 base; bases outside gene matches: 12. Germline assignment: CDR1 LNHNV and CDR2 YYDKDF (reference sequence). The CDR3 covers 19 residues. The CDR3: CATSRPSRPGLAAQETQYF. The CDR3 region has the DNA TGTGCCACCAGCAGACCCTCCCGCCCGGGACTAGCGGCCCAAGAGACCCAGTACTTC. The full variable domain, completed using reference TRBV15 and TRBJ2-5, is DAMVIQNPRYQVTQFGKPVTLSCSQTLNHNVMYWYQQKSSQAPKLLFHYYDKDFNNEADTPDNFQSRRPNTSFCFLDIRSPGLGDTAMYLCATSRPSRPGLAAQETQYFGPGTRLLVL.

The V and J genes are TRBV5-6 and TRBJ2-5, with TRBD1 identical over 10 bases. Germline V lookup: CDR1 SGHDT, CDR2 YYEEEE. CDR3 length: 15 residues. Germline trimming cut 3 bases from V and 4 bases from J; bases unmatched to any gene: 6. The DNA for the CDR3 is TGTGCCAGCAGCTATAGACAGGGGGCTGCAGAGACCCAGTACTTC. It is translated as CASSYRQGAAETQYF.

This clone was seen only once. The chain employs TRBV6-5 and TRBJ1-4, with TRBD1 matching over 7 bases. V gave up 0 bases and J gave up 3 bases; unmatched junction bases: 1. The V gene's germline CDR1 is MNHEY and CDR2 SVGAGI. The CDR3 spans 15 residues. This CDR3 reads CASSYSGQSNEKLFF. The CDR3 DNA reads TGTGCCAGCAGTTACTCGGGACAGTCTAATGAAAAACTGTTTTTT.

The rearrangement joins TRBV5-5 to TRBJ1-2; unclear D gene. V lost 4 bases, J lost 4 bases, and 14 bases lay in between. The CDR3 loop spans 14 amino acids. Germline V CDR1 and CDR2: SGHKS, YYEKEE (reference sequence). This CDR3 is CASSTSRWSYGYTF. As DNA, the CDR3 is TGTGCCAGCAGCACTTCAAGGTGGTCCTATGGCTACACCTTC.

The chain combines TRBV6-6 with TRBJ1-2, with unresolved D. The CDR3 loop spans 13 amino acids. The V gene's germline CDR1 is MNHNY and CDR2 SVGAGI (reference sequence). The V end lost 6 bases, the J end lost 4 bases, and 12 bases lay between the germline ends. CDR3 region: CASSPENIYGYTF. The CDR3 coding sequence is TGTGCCAGCAGCCCAGAGAATATCTATGGCTACACCTTC.

This chain uses TRBV30 with TRBJ2-7; 7 positions agree with TRBD2. This CDR3 has 15 residues. Germline loops: CDR1 GTSNPN, CDR2 SVGIG (reference sequence). Trimming removed 0 bases from V and 1 base from J; junction bases left unmatched: 6. DNA of the CDR3: TGTGCCTGGAGTGTAGGAAATAGCGGGTCCTACGAGCAGTACTTC. This encodes CAWSVGNSGSYEQYF.

The genes are TRBV7-9 and TRBJ2-1, with 9 nucleotides matching TRBD2. CDR3 length equals 15 residues. J was trimmed by 7 bases and V by 2 bases; bases with no gene match: 6. Germline CDR1 reads SEHNR; CDR2 reads FQNEAQ (reference sequence). The CDR3 nucleotides are TGTGCCAGCAGCTTAACAGCGGGAGGCGGGAATGAGCAGTTCTTC. As protein: CASSLTAGGGNEQFF.

This clone was observed once. The chain has TRBV5-1 and TRBJ2-2, with D perhaps TRBD2 (6 bases). The CDR3 runs to 14 residues. Germline lookup yields CDR1 SGHRS and CDR2 YFSETQ. V lost 4 bases and J lost 6, with 13 bases in between. The CDR3 sequence is CASSGRLEAGELFF. The CDR3 DNA sequence: TGCGCCAGCAGCGGAAGACTAGAGGCCGGGGAGCTGTTTTTT.